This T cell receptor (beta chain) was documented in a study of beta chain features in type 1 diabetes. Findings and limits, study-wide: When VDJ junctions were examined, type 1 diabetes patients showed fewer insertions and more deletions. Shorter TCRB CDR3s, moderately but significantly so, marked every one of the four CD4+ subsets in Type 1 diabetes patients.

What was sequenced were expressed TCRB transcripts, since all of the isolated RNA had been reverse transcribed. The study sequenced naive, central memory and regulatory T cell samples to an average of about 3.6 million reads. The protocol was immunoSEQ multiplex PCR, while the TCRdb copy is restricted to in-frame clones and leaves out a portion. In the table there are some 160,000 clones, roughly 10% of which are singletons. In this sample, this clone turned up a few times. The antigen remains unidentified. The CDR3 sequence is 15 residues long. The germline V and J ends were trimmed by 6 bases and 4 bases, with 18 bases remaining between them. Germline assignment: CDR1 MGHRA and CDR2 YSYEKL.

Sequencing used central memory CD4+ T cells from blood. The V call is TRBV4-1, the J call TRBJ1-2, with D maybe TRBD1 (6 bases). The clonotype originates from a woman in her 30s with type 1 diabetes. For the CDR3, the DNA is TGCGCCAGCAGTCCTAGGGAGGGGGTGAGCTATGGCTACACCTTC. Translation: CASSPREGVSYGYTF.